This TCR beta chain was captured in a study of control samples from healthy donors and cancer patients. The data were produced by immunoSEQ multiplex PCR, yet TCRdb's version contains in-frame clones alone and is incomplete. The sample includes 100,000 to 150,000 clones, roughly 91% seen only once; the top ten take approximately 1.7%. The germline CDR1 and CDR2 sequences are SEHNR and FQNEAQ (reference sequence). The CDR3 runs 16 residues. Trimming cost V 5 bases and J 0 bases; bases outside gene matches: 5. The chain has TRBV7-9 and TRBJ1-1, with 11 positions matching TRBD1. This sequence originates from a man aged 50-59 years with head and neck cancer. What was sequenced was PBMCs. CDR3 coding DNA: TGTGCCAGCAGCCCCGGGACAGGGGGTATGAACACTGAAGCTTTCTTT. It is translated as CASSPGTGGMNTEAFF.